The clone carrying this T cell receptor beta chain was observed at least ten times. Its antigen is not known. Unique molecular identifiers featured in how the TCRbeta library was prepared. TCRdb redid the calling of the PCR reads with MiXCR, one entry per CDR3 protein. The sample has some 200,000 distinct CDR3 sequences, about 6% seen once. These data belong to a study of T-cell reconstitution after alpha-beta-depleted transplantation in children. Findings and limits, study-wide: The high TCRbeta diversity at day 60 in some patients came from surviving recipient T cells and thymic progenitors. Several hundred expanded graft clones reportedly gave rise to the alpha-beta T cells present about two months after transplant. A year post-transplant, T-cell counts and diversity derived mostly from newly produced T cells.

CDR3 size: 14 residues. Germline CDR1 SGHRS, CDR2 YFSETQ. The germline V and J ends were trimmed by 3 bases and 5 bases, with 14 bases remaining between them. The chain has TRBV5-1 and TRBJ2-5; tentative D call: TRBD2 (7 bases). The input for sequencing was PBMCs, taken before TCRalphabeta/CD19-depleted stem cell transplant. The source of this sequence is a girl younger than two with combined immunodeficiency, due to receive a stem cell transplant. The CDR3 reads CASSSGGPRETQYF. The DNA of the CDR3 is TGCGCCAGCAGCTCCGGGGGGCCTCGGGAGACCCAGTACTTC.